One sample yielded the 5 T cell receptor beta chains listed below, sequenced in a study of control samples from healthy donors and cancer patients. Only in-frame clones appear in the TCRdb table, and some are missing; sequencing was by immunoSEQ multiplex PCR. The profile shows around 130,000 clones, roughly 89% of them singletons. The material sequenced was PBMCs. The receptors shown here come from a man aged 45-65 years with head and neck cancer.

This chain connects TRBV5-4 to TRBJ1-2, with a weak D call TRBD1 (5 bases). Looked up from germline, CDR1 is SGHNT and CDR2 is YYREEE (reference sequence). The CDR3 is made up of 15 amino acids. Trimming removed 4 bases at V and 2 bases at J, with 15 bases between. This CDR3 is CASSPGVGGNYGYTF. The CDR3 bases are TGTGCCAGCAGCCCTGGCGTGGGGGGGAACTATGGCTACACCTTC.

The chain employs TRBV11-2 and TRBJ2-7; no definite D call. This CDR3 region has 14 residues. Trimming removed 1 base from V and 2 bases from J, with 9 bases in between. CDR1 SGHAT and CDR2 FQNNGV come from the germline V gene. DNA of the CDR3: TGTGCCAGCAGCTTAGCGGCGTTAGCCTACGAGCAGTACTTC. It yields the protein CASSLAALAYEQYF.

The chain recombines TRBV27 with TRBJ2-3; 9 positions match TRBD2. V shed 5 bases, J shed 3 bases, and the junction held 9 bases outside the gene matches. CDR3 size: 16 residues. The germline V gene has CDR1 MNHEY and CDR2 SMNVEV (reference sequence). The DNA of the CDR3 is TGTGCCAGCAGTCTATATAGCGGGGGACCTACAGATACGCAGTATTTT. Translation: CASSLYSGGPTDTQYF.

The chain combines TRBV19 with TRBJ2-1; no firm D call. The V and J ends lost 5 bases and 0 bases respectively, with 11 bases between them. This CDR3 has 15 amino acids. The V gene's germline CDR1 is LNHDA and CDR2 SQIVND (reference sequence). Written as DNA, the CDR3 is TGTGCCAGTAGTTTAACCTTCAGCTCCTACAATGAGCAGTTCTTC. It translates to CASSLTFSSYNEQFF. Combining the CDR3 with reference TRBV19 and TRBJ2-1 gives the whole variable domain DGGITQSPKYLFRKEGQNVTLSCEQNLNHDAMYWYRQDPGQGLRLIYYSQIVNDFQKGDIAEGYSVSREKKESFPLTVTSAQKNPTAFYLCASSLTFSSYNEQFFGPGTRLTVL.

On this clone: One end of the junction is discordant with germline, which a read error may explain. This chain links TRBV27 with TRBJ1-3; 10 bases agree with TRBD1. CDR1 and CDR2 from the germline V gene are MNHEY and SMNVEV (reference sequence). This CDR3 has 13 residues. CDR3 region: CATSDRGRNTIYF. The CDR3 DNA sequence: TGTGCCACCAGTGACAGGGGGCGAAACACCATATATTTT.